This entry lists 11 T cell receptor beta chains sequenced from one sample in a study of T-cell memory formation after mild COVID-19. TCRdb called the 5' RACE reads again in MiXCR, with one record for every CDR3 protein. This repertoire shows about 310,000 distinct CDR3 sequences, roughly 15% found once; its top ten account for 22%. Sequences were obtained from PBMCs or a T cell subset sorted from them (not recorded which). The receptors here all came from a man younger than 35 who had mild COVID-19 (a few samples of this study predate the infection). Cell type and time point are not known.

This clonotype was counted only a few times. V usage is TRBV6-5 and J usage is TRBJ1-4; TRBD1 might be the D (5 bases). The germline V gene encodes CDR1 MNHEY and CDR2 SVGAGI. The CDR3 has 12 residues. V gave up 8 bases and J gave up 14 bases, with 18 bases separating them. This CDR3 is CASGTMLKGLFF. The CDR3 coding sequence is TGTGCCAGCGGGACGATGTTGAAAGGGCTGTTTTTT.

There are many counts of this clonotype. The genes are TRBV6-2 or TRBV6-3 and TRBJ2-5; D is uncertain. This CDR3 comprises 13 residues. Germline V gives CDR1 MNHEY, CDR2 SVGEGT. The V gene lost 8 bases and the J gene lost 1 base, with 11 bases spanning the gap. The CDR3 protein is CASRAHSQETQYF. The CDR3, as DNA: TGTGCCAGCCGAGCACACAGCCAAGAGACCCAGTACTTC.

This clonotype was recorded a few times. This sequence joins TRBV7-2 and TRBJ2-6; no clear D. V dropped 5 bases and J dropped 4 bases, with 15 bases sitting between them. Per the germline V gene, CDR1 is SGHTA and CDR2 is FQGNSA. This CDR3 has 16 amino acids. CDR3 nucleotide sequence: TGTGCCAGCAGCGTGGACGGAGCAATCGGGGCCAACGTCCTGACTTTC. Protein sequence: CASSVDGAIGANVLTF.

This clonotype appeared a few times. V usage is TRBV7-2 and J usage is TRBJ1-4, with D hard to call. Germline loops: CDR1 SGHTA, CDR2 FQGNSA. The CDR3 is 14 residues long. The ends were cut back, 1 base at V and 8 bases at J, with 11 bases in the middle. CDR3 region: CASSLGRREEKLFF. The CDR3 DNA is TGTGCCAGCAGCTTAGGGCGTAGGGAGGAAAAACTGTTTTTT.

This clonotype was seen ten or more times. The chain employs TRBV6-5 and TRBJ1-1; the D is unclear. The CDR3 has 14 residues. Trimming shortened V by 2 bases and J by 5 bases, and 12 bases separated the two germline ends. Germline assignment: CDR1 MNHEY and CDR2 SVGAGI. Written as DNA, the CDR3 is TGTGCCAGCAGTTACATGAGCCTCGGGACTGAAGCTTTCTTT. This sequence encodes CASSYMSLGTEAFF.

This clonotype was detected only a few times. The chain is built from TRBV3-1 and TRBJ1-1; weak D call: TRBD1 (5 bases). The CDR3 is 15 residues long. The ends were cut back, 0 bases at V and 3 bases at J, with 11 bases in the middle. Germline V gene lookup returns CDR1 LGHDT and CDR2 YNNKEL (reference sequence). CDR3 amino acids: CASSQDIPGDTEAFF. The CDR3 region has the DNA TGTGCCAGCAGCCAAGATATACCGGGGGACACTGAAGCTTTCTTT.

The chain joins TRBV7-8 to TRBJ2-1, with D perhaps given as TRBD1 or TRBD2 (6 bases each). V was trimmed by 8 bases and J by 7 bases, leaving 33 bases between them. There are 19 residues in the CDR3. Germline V gene lookup returns CDR1 SGHVS and CDR2 FQNEAQ. The CDR3 region has the DNA TGTGCCAGCGTTCTCGGGGTGGGGGGCCCCGTTATTTCAAGAAATGAGCAGTTCTTC. Protein sequence: CASVLGVGGPVISRNEQFF.

This clonotype was counted between two and nine times. The rearrangement links TRBV6-2 or TRBV6-3 to TRBJ2-3, with D tentatively TRBD1 or TRBD2 (5 bases each). This CDR3 spans 12 amino acids. Germline CDR1 is MNHEY and CDR2 is SVGEGT. V shed 5 bases and J shed 10 bases, with 13 bases lying between them. The CDR3 DNA sequence: TGTGCCAGCAGTCCGGGACGGTATGCGCAGTATTTT. Translation: CASSPGRYAQYF.

This clonotype was seen at least ten times. The chain employs TRBV7-9 and TRBJ1-3; 7 bases align to TRBD1. With 7 bases clipped from V and 10 bases from J, the junction kept 16 bases outside the gene matches. CDR1 and CDR2 from the germline V gene are SEHNR and FQNEAQ (reference sequence). The CDR3 sequence is 15 residues long. This CDR3 reads CASTATGPEGPTIYF. CDR3 nucleotide sequence: TGTGCCAGCACCGCGACAGGGCCGGAAGGTCCGACCATATATTTT.

This clonotype occurred a few times. V usage is TRBV18 and J usage is TRBJ2-5; D remains unclear. Trimming left V 3 bases short and J 3 bases short, with 8 bases between. The CDR3 spans 13 residues. CDR1 is KGHSH, CDR2 LQKENI, per germline. CDR3 in amino acids: CASSPPSKETQYF. CDR3 nucleotides: TGTGCCAGCTCACCTCCCTCCAAAGAGACCCAGTACTTC. The full variable domain, with the rest looked up from reference TRBV18 and TRBJ2-5, is NAGVMQNPRHLVRRRGQEARLRCSPMKGHSHVYWYRQLPEEGLKFMVYLQKENIIDESGMPKERFSAEFPKEGPSILRIQQVVRGDSAAYFCASSPPSKETQYFGPGTRLLVL.

This clonotype was found a few times. The CDR3 does not close with the conserved phenylalanine or tryptophan, likely indicating a read error. The rearrangement uses TRBV5-1 and TRBJ2-7; D gene unclear. This CDR3 comprises 13 residues. The V and J ends lost 0 bases and 6 bases respectively, with 10 bases between them. Germline CDR1 is SGHRS and CDR2 is YFSETQ. In DNA form, the CDR3 reads TGCGCCAGCAGCTTGGAGCTCCCGGGCGAGCAGTACTAC. This encodes CASSLELPGEQYY.